The text below deals with one T cell receptor (beta chain). Its binding antigen is unknown. No per-base quality is available; no much larger clone lies one base away. Synthetic TCR analog templates were spiked into each PCR to estimate absolute template abundance from read counts. Using the immunoSEQ assay, TCRbeta CDR3 regions were amplified from genomic DNA with bias-controlled V and J gene primers. Sequencing of rearranged TCRbeta segments was done at approximately 20X coverage. The paper's processing steps were these. Clustering was used to correct sequencing errors, and CDR3s were annotated against IMGT so that V, D and J genes could be assigned. Downstream analyses used only productive TCRbeta rearrangements and left out out-of-frame or stop-codon sequences. To compute clonality, Shannon entropy was normalized by the log of the number of unique productive sequences and then subtracted from one. Clones differing between time points or between blood and tumor were identified by Fisher's exact test with Benjamini-Hochberg correction at adjusted p below 0.01. Drawn from immuneACCESS, this table holds only the in-frame rearrangements with V and J called that TCRdb kept. Clones are partly lost; checked studies trace under half to an unresolved V gene and leave the rest unexplained. Clone size and the V and J calls come from that table; the DNA yielded D and trimming. The sample table records tens of thousands of clones; around 87% of these occur just once. In total, the top ten clones hold around 1.5% of the sample.

This sample is part of a study of PD-L1 blockade in urothelial cancer (dated by TCRdb to about 2017). Describing the broader study: Every patient began therapy in about 2014 and was given atezolizumab 1,200 mg intravenously every 3 weeks. Blood samples gave a median of around 140,000 T cells and tens of thousands of unique TCRs, with a median clonality of approximately 0.08. Roughly 10 patients reached durable clinical benefit, while fewer than 25 patients did not. Pretreatment tumor samples and matched peripheral blood, collected serially before and after atezolizumab treatment, underwent TCR sequencing. Under 30 patients had pretreatment blood TCR-seq, about 25 had at least one posttreatment blood collection, and about 25 had tumor TCR-seq. Patients had an ECOG performance status of 0 or 1 and had received between 0 and 3 prior chemotherapy regimens. The study was an exploratory multi-omic analysis of somatic, immune and clinical correlates of response to PD-L1 blockade with atezolizumab in urothelial cancer. About 90% of the roughly 29 patients were males with bladder-origin urothelial cancer, and about 60% of the 29 reported a prior smoking history. Blood samples were analyzed 3 weeks after the start of treatment (second dose) and 6 weeks after the start of treatment. In the same patients, whole exome sequencing and RNA sequencing of pretreatment tumors were performed in addition to TCR sequencing. Durable clinical benefit was defined as progression-free survival longer than 6 months, and TCR features were also tested against progression-free and overall survival. Here is what the overall study found, with its caveats: Improved progression-free and overall survival was found to be associated with pretreatment peripheral blood TCR clonality below the median. Small sample size (n ≈ 30) and many exploratory analyses mean the results are intended to be hypothesis-generating. At 3 weeks after the start of treatment, tumor-associated TCR clones in peripheral blood had expanded more in patients with durable benefit (n of about 20, p = 0.022).

The germline V gene (reference sequence) specifies GTSNPN as CDR1 and SVGIG as CDR2. The CDR3 covers 13 residues, taking in both the cysteine and the phenylalanine. The only DNA kept is the CDR3, 39 bases in frame from the first base. At the junction V is shortened by 0 bases and J by 4 bases, with 9 bases in between. This specimen's time point label, interpreted: pretreatment peripheral blood. The cohort comprised more than 25 patients with locally advanced or metastatic urothelial carcinoma treated at Memorial Sloan Kettering on a trial protocol. Peripheral blood mononuclear cells were collected from each patient pretreatment and during treatment, giving between 1 and 8 total time points per patient. The Qiagen DNeasy Blood extraction kit was used to purify genomic DNA from total PBMCs and tumor samples. PBMCs were collected pretreatment and during treatment and were isolated and stored as previously described.

The receptor was isolated from a man aged 55 to 70 with urothelial cancer. The chain couples TRBV30 to TRBJ2-5; TRBD2 is a possible D gene, resting on 6 matching bases. Sequencing used PBMCs, obtained around atezolizumab (anti-PD-L1) treatment. The sequence in DNA is TGTGCCTGGAGTGTCGTAGCGGCAGAGACCCAGTACTTC. This translates into CAWSVVAAETQYF.